The 3 T cell receptor beta chains below all came from one sample that was sequenced in a study of early T cells in non-severe SARS-CoV-2 infection. In TCRdb, the 5' RACE reads were re-called with MiXCR into one record per CDR3 protein. Here the sample spans roughly 88,000 distinct CDR3 sequences, 13% to 15% being singletons. Sequencing was carried out using whole blood. The origin of the receptors is an adult who was a healthcare worker with PCR-confirmed SARS-CoV-2 infection or an uninfected control (not recorded which).

This clonotype was picked up many times. This sequence joins TRBV19 and TRBJ1-5; 9 positions agree with TRBD1. Trimming took 4 bases from V and 1 from J; bases not matched to a gene: 8. This CDR3 has 17 amino acids. Looked up from germline, CDR1 is LNHDA and CDR2 is SQIVND (reference sequence). For the CDR3, the DNA is TGTGCCAGTAGTACCACCGGGACAGGGCTGAGCAATCAGCCCCAGCATTTT. Amino acid sequence: CASSTTGTGLSNQPQHF.

This clonotype appeared a few times. The chain joins TRBV11-2 to TRBJ2-7; TRBD2 matches 10 bases. The CDR3 is 14 amino acids. The germline gives CDR1 SGHAT, CDR2 FQNNGV. The V gene end was trimmed by 3 bases and the J gene end by 5 bases; junction bases not matched to a gene: 4. The CDR3, as DNA: TGTGCCAGCAGCTTTGGACTAGCGGTGAACGAGCAGTACTTC. Its protein product is CASSFGLAVNEQYF.

This clonotype was detected a few times. The chain couples TRBV5-6 to TRBJ1-2, with D possibly being TRBD1 (5 bases). CDR1 and CDR2 from the germline V gene are SGHDT and YYEEEE. There are 14 residues in the CDR3. With 0 bases removed from V and 6 bases from J, the gap between germline ends came to 12 bases. The CDR3 loop reads CASSLGGKGDGYTF. CDR3 coding DNA: TGTGCCAGCAGCTTGGGCGGAAAAGGGGATGGCTACACCTTC.